This T cell receptor (beta chain) was captured by sequencing in a study of blood T cells in healthy people across ages. Findings of the study overall: Getting older went along with TCR beta diversity per million T cells dropping roughly linearly. Leaving the PBMCs unsorted stopped any conclusive comparison of naive versus antigen-experienced cells. A strong correlation was seen between TCR beta diversity and naive T cell percentage.

Details on this clonotype: No antigen is known for it.

J was trimmed by 1 base and V by 5 bases; bases with no gene match: 11. Germline assignment: CDR1 PRHDT and CDR2 FYEKMQ (reference sequence). The CDR3 extends over 18 amino acids. Using a J-beta primer mix together with a sample-barcoded 5' primer, a second PCR was run for roughly 7 to 11 cycles. A template-switch adaptor containing 12 random nucleotides labeled each cDNA molecule. TCRdb re-derived calls from the 5' RACE reads in MiXCR, one entry per CDR3 protein. The sample has roughly 730,000 distinct CDR3 sequences; roughly three fifths are singletons. Sequencing used blood. The sequence was collected from a man in his forties or fifties in good health. This sequence joins TRBV13 and TRBJ2-7; 13 nucleotides align to TRBD2. This CDR3 reads CASSGETVTSGRSYEQYF. As DNA, the CDR3 is TGTGCCAGCAGCGGAGAAACGGTGACTAGCGGGAGGTCCTACGAGCAGTACTTC.